This TCR beta chain was profiled in a study of regulatory T cells in long-lasting Graves disease. Arm-PCR with iRepertoire HTBI primers amplified the CDR3 regions for these TCR beta libraries. TCRdb processed the multiplex PCR reads anew with MiXCR; each CDR3 protein has one entry. Of 680,000 or so distinct CDR3 sequences detected, about 16% appear once; the ten largest clones hold approximately 20%. In this sample, this clonotype turned up many times. Its ends do not fully match the called genes, so a read error is possible. The CDR3 consists of 13 residues. Germline CDR1 reads MNHNS; CDR2 reads SASEGT. Time point of the sample: newly diagnosed GD, antithyroid drugs for less than 3 months. From RNA extracted from PBMCs, the TCR library was made. The same data also went into a second study, on T cells in Graves' hyperthyroidism and ophthalmopathy.

Material: peripheral blood mononuclear cells (PBMCs), obtained at new diagnosis, from a patient treated with antithyroid drugs. This chain connects TRBV6-1 to TRBJ2-7; TRBD1 might be the D (7 bases). This TCR was sampled from a woman in her 30s with Graves disease. The CDR3 loop is CAGSLQGGYEQYF. The CDR3, as DNA: TGTGCCGGCAGCCTGCAGGGGGGCTACGAGCAGTACTTC.